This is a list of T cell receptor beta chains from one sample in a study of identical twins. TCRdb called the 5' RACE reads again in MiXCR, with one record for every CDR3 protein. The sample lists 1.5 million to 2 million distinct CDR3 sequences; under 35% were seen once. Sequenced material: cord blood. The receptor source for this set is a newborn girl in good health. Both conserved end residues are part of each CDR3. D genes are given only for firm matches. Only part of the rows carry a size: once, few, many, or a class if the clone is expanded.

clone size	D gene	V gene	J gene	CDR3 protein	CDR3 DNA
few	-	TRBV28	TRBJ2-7	CASRSLLGSYEQYF	TGTGCCAGCAGGTCACTCTTGGGCAGCTACGAGCAGTACTTC
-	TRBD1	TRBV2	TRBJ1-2	CASSARDRGTNYGYTF	TGTGCCAGCAGTGCCCGGGACAGGGGAACTAACTATGGCTACACCTTC
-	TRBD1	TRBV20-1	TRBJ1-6	CSAQSRQGYNSPLHF	TGCAGTGCTCAGAGCCGACAGGGCTATAATTCACCCCTCCACTTT
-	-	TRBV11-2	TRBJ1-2	CASSSPLPRLNYGYTF	TGTGCCAGCAGCTCCCCACTGCCCCGGCTTAACTATGGCTACACCTTC
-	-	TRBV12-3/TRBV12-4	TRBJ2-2	CASTPNTGELFF	TGTGCCAGCACCCCTAACACCGGGGAGCTGTTTTTT
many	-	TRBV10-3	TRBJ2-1	CAISELANEQFF	TGTGCCATCAGCGAACTAGCCAATGAGCAGTTCTTC
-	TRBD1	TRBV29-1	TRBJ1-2	CSVADRGAGYTF	TGCAGCGTTGCCGACAGGGGCGCTGGCTACACCTTC
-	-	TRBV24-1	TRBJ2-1	CATSDFSAYNEQFF	TGTGCCACCAGTGATTTCTCAGCCTACAATGAGCAGTTCTTC
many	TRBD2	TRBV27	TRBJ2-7	CASSLRLAGVEQYF	TGTGCCAGCAGTTTAAGGCTAGCGGGAGTCGAGCAGTACTTC
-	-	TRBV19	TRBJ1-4	CASSLYSDQGEKLFF	TGTGCCAGCAGTCTCTACAGCGACCAAGGTGAAAAACTGTTTTTT
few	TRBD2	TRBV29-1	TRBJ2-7	CSVASGGYEQYF	TGCAGCGTTGCTAGCGGGGGGTACGAGCAGTACTTC
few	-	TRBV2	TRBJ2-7	CASKSETRTYEQYF	TGTGCCAGCAAATCGGAGACACGGACCTACGAGCAGTACTTC
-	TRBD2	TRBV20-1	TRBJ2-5	CSATPRLAGQGNEQYF	TGCAGTGCTACTCCCAGACTAGCGGGGCAAGGGAATGAGCAGTACTTC
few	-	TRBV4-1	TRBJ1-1	CASSQDGTSNTEAFF	TGCGCCAGCAGCCAAGATGGGACATCTAACACTGAAGCTTTCTTT
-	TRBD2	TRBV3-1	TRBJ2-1	CASSQVGASGRSYNEQFF	TGTGCCAGCAGCCAAGTAGGGGCTAGCGGACGCTCCTACAATGAGCAGTTCTTC
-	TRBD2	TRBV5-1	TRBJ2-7	CASSGGLAGDEQYF	TGCGCCAGCAGCGGGGGACTAGCGGGAGACGAGCAGTACTTC
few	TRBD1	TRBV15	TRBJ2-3	CATSVRDREHTDTQYF	TGTGCCACCAGCGTCCGGGACAGGGAACACACAGATACGCAGTATTTT
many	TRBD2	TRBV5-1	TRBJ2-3	CASSLQRGATDTQYF	TGCGCCAGCAGCTTGCAGCGGGGGGCCACAGATACGCAGTATTTT
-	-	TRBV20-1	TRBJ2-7	CSASDGGVYEQYF	TGCAGTGCTAGCGACGGGGGAGTCTACGAGCAGTACTTC
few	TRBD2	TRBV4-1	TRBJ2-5	CASSQYRGLAGQETQYF	TGCGCCAGCAGCCAATATCGGGGACTAGCGGGACAAGAGACCCAGTACTTC
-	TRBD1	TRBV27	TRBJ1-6	CASNLDRGNSPLHF	TGTGCCAGCAACCTTGACAGGGGGAATTCACCCCTCCACTTT
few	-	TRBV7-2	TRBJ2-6	CASSLGSPGANVLTF	TGTGCCAGCAGTTTGGGGAGCCCCGGGGCCAACGTCCTGACTTTC
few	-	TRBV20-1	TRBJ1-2	CSALRANYGYTF	TGCAGTGCTCTTAGAGCTAACTATGGCTACACCTTC
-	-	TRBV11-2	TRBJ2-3	CASMVGGVQDTQYF	TGTGCCAGCATGGTAGGGGGGGTACAAGATACGCAGTATTTT
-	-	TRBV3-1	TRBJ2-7	CASSQASRGFAYEQYF	TGTGCCAGCAGCCAAGCCAGCAGGGGATTTGCCTACGAGCAGTACTTC
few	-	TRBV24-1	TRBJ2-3	CATSVGAGEADTQYF	TGTGCCACCAGTGTAGGAGCGGGTGAGGCAGATACGCAGTATTTT
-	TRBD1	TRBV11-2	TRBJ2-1	CASSQVGTESYEQFF	TGTGCCAGCAGTCAGGTTGGGACAGAGTCATATGAGCAGTTCTTC
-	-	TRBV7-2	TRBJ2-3	CASNWLHTDTQYF	TGTGCCAGCAACTGGTTACACACAGATACGCAGTATTTT
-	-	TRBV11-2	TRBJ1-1	CASSLATVTEAFF	TGTGCCAGCAGCTTAGCTACGGTTACTGAAGCTTTCTTT
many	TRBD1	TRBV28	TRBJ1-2	CASSLTGEDGYTF	TGTGCCAGCAGTTTAACAGGGGAGGATGGCTACACCTTC
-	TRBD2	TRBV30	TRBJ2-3	CAGGGTFTQYF	TGTGCCGGCGGGGGGACATTTACGCAGTATTTT
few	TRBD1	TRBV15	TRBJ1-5	CATSRGQGVSNQPQHF	TGTGCCACCAGCAGAGGACAGGGGGTTAGCAATCAGCCCCAGCATTTT
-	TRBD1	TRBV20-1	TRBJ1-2	CSARAGQGTNYGYTF	TGCAGTGCTAGAGCTGGACAGGGAACTAACTATGGCTACACCTTC
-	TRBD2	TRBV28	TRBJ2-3	CASRARTSGGLDTQYF	TGTGCCAGCCGAGCCAGGACTAGCGGGGGATTGGATACGCAGTATTTT
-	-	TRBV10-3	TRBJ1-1	CAISELREHTEAFF	TGTGCCATCAGTGAGCTACGGGAGCACACTGAAGCTTTCTTT
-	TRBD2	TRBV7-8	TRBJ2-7	CASSLEASGHYEQYF	TGTGCCAGCAGCTTAGAGGCTAGCGGGCACTACGAGCAGTACTTC
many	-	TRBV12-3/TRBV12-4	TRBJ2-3	CASSPLVGTDTQYF	TGTGCCAGCTCCCCGCTTGTGGGCACAGATACGCAGTATTTT
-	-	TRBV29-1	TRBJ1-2	CSEYRFSNYGYTF	TGCAGCGAGTACAGGTTCTCTAACTATGGCTACACCTTC
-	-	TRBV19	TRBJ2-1	CATVSTGVTHNEQFF	TGTGCCACCGTATCGACCGGGGTGACACACAATGAGCAGTTCTTC
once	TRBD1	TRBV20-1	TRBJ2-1	CSAQDRGEQFF	TGCAGTGCTCAGGACAGGGGTGAGCAGTTCTTC
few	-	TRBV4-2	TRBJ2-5	CASSQGTGQETQYF	TGTGCCAGCAGCCAAGGGACTGGTCAAGAGACCCAGTACTTC
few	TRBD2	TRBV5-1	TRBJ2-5	CASSLGFTSGSQETQYF	TGCGCCAGCAGCTTGGGATTTACTAGCGGGAGCCAAGAGACCCAGTACTTC
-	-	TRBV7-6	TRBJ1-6	CASSPGSNNSPLHF	TGTGCCAGCAGCCCCGGTTCGAATAATTCACCCCTCCACTTT
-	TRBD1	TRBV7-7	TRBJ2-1	CASSLEGGGGSYNEQFF	TGTGCTAGCAGCTTAGAAGGGGGCGGCGGCTCCTACAATGAGCAGTTCTTC
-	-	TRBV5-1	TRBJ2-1	CASSLGGASAYNEQFF	TGCGCCAGCAGCTTGGGAGGGGCTAGCGCCTACAATGAGCAGTTCTTC
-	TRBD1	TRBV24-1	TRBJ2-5	CATSPRTGASSEQYF	TGTGCCACCAGTCCCCGGACAGGGGCGAGCAGTGAGCAGTACTTC
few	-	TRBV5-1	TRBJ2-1	CASSLRRTNGYNEQFF	TGCGCCAGCAGCTTGAGGCGGACTAACGGCTACAATGAGCAGTTCTTC
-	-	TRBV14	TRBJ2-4	CASSQTNFGTVNEQYF	TGTGCCAGCAGCCAAACAAACTTCGGGACGGTGAATGAGCAGTACTTC
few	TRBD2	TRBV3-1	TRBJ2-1	CASSQGVASGESQFF	TGTGCCAGCAGCCAAGGGGTTGCTAGCGGAGAGTCGCAGTTCTTC
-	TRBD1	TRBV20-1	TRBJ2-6	CSATDRWSSGANVLTF	TGCAGTGCTACGGACAGGTGGAGCTCTGGGGCCAACGTCCTGACTTTC
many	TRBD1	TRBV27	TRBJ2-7	CASSLSTGGYEQYF	TGTGCCAGCAGTTTATCGACAGGGGGCTACGAGCAGTACTTC